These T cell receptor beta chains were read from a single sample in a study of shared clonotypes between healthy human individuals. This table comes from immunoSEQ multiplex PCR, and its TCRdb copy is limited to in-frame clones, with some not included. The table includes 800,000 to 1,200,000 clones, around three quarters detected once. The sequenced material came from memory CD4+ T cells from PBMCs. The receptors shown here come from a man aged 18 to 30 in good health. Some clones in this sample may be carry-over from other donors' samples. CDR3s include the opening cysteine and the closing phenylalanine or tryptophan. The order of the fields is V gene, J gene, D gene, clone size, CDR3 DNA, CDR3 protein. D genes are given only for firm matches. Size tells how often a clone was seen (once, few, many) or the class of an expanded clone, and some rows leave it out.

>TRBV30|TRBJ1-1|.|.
TGTGCCTGGAGTGCGGGGATCACTGAAGCTTTCTTT
CAWSAGITEAFF
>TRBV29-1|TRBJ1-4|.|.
TGCAGCGTGGCCTTCAACTGGGCTAATGAAAAACTGTTTTTT
CSVAFNWANEKLFF
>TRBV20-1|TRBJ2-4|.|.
TGCAGTGCCAGGTGGACAAACATTCAGTACTTC
CSARWTNIQYF
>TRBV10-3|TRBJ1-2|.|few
TGTGCCATCAGTGAGTCGCAGGGAAACTATGGCTACACCTTC
CAISESQGNYGYTF
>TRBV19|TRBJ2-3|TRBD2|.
TGTGCCAGTAGCAACCCAACGGGGACTACTTTCCTCGCTACGCAGTATTTT
CASSNPTGTTFLATQYF
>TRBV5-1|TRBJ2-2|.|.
TGCGCCAGCAGCCACGGGAGTCTGAACACCGGGGAGCTGTTTTTT
CASSHGSLNTGELFF
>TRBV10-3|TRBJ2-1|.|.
TGTGCCGCCTCCACCACTTACAATGAGCAGTTCTTC
CAASTTYNEQFF
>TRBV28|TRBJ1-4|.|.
TGTGCCAGCAGTCTGAGAAATGAAAAACTGTTTTTT
CASSLRNEKLFF
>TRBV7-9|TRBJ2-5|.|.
TGTGCCAGCAGCTTCGGAGTGGGAGAGACCCAGTACTTC
CASSFGVGETQYF
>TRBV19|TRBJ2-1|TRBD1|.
TGTGCCAGTAGTATCGAAGGGTACAGGGGTATAGGAGGCTCCTACAATGAGCAGTTCTTC
CASSIEGYRGIGGSYNEQFF
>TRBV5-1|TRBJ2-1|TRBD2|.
TGCGCCAGCAGCGCCGGGACTAGGTCCTACAATGAGCAGTTCTTC
CASSAGTRSYNEQFF
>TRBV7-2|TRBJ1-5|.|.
TGTGCCAGCAGCCCACAGGGCTTTAGCAATCAGCCCCAGCATTTT
CASSPQGFSNQPQHF
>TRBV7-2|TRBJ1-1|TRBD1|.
TGTGCCAGCAGCCCGGGACAGGGGTGGGTCGCAGCAGCTTTCTTT
CASSPGQGWVAAAFF
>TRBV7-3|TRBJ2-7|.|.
TGTGCCAGCAGCTTAGCCGGGAGCCGGTCGTGGGAGCAGTACTTC
CASSLAGSRSWEQYF
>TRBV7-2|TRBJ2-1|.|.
TGTGCCAGCAGCTTAGCCAGCGGAGGGTACAATGAGCAGTTCTTC
CASSLASGGYNEQFF
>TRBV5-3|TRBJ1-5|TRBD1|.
TGTGCCAGAAGCACCGGGACAGGGAGCAATCAGCCCCAGCATTTT
CARSTGTGSNQPQHF
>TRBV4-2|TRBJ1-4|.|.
TGTGCCAGCAGCCGGACTGCTACGGCAACTAATGAAAAACTGTTTTTT
CASSRTATATNEKLFF
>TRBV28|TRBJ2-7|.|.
TGTGCCAGCAGTTTAAGGGCAGCTTCGACCCTCTACGAGCAGTACTTC
CASSLRAASTLYEQYF
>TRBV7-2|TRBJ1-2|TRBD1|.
TGTGCCAGCAGCCCGGGACAGTCATATGGCTACACCTTC
CASSPGQSYGYTF
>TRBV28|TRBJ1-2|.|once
TGTGCCAGCCTCTGGGTGGGGGCCCCCTATGGCTACACCTTC
CASLWVGAPYGYTF
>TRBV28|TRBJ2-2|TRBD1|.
TGTGCCATTCGGGACAGTTCCACCGGGGAGCTGTTTTTT
CAIRDSSTGELFF
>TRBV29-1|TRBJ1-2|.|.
TGCAGCGGGACGGACAGCAGCTTCTATGGCTACACCTTC
CSGTDSSFYGYTF
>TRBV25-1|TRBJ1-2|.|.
TGTGCCAGCAGTTCCCCGAATAACTATGGCTACACCTTC
CASSSPNNYGYTF
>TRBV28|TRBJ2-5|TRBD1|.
TGTGCCAGCAGTCACCGGGACAGGGACAGGGGGACCCAGTACTTC
CASSHRDRDRGTQYF
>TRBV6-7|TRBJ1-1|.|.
TGTGCCAGCAGTTACCCCCAAGAGTGGACCATGAACACTGAAGCTTTCTTT
CASSYPQEWTMNTEAFF
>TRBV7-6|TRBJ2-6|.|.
TGTGCCAGCAGCTTAGAGTTCAGGCCTGGGGCCAACGTCCTGACTTTC
CASSLEFRPGANVLTF
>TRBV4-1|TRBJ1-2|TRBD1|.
TGCGCCAGCAGCCAAGACCAAGGGACAGGGACCACGCGGGGCTACACCTTC
CASSQDQGTGTTRGYTF
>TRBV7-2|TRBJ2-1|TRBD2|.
TGTGCCAGCAGCTTGGGAGGGAGATCCTACAATGAGCAGTTCTTC
CASSLGGRSYNEQFF
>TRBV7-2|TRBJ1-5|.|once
TGTGCCAGTGGCGGACCCAATCAGCCCCAGCATTTT
CASGGPNQPQHF
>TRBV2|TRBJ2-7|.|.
TGTGCCAGCATGGTCAGAGGTGGCGCCTACGAGCAGTACTTC
CASMVRGGAYEQYF
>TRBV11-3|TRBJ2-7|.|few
TGTGCCAGCAGCCCGGGGCGGGACCCAACCTACGAGCAGTACTTC
CASSPGRDPTYEQYF
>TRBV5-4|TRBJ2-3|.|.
TGTGCCAGCAGTCCAGGGGACTTTCAGTTAGATACGCAGTATTTT
CASSPGDFQLDTQYF
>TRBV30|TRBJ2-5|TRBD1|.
TGTGCCTGGAGTGAGACAGGGGGTACAGAGACCCAGTACTTC
CAWSETGGTETQYF
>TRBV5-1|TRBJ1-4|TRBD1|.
TGCGCCAGCAGTATGGGGACAGGGAGCGAAAAACTGTTTTTT
CASSMGTGSEKLFF
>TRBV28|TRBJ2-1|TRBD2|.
TGTGCCAGCAGCTCGACTAGCGGGAATTGGTATGTCTACAATGAGCAGTTCTTC
CASSSTSGNWYVYNEQFF
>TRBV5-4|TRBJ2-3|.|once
TGTGCCAGACCTCACACCCCAGGGACAGATACGCAGTATTTT
CARPHTPGTDTQYF
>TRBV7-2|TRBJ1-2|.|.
TGTGCCAGCAGCCAGCAGTCGGGTATGAACTATGGCTACACCTTC
CASSQQSGMNYGYTF
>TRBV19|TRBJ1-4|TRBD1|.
TGTGCCAGTAGTACACCGGGACAGGTGGAAACTAATGAAAAACTGTTTTTT
CASSTPGQVETNEKLFF
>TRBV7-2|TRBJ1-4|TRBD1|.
TGTGCCAGCAGCCGGACAGGGGGCGGTGAAAAACTGTTTTTT
CASSRTGGGEKLFF
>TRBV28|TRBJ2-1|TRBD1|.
TGTGCCAGCAGTCCCTCAGGACAGGGATGGGATGAGCAGTTCTTC
CASSPSGQGWDEQFF
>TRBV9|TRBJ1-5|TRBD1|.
TGTGCCAGCAGCCGCGGGGGACAGGGGGCGAATCAGCCCCAGCATTTT
CASSRGGQGANQPQHF
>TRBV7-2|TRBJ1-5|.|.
TGTGCCAGCAGCTTATCTGGGGTCCAGCCCCAGCATTTT
CASSLSGVQPQHF
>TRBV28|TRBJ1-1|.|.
TGTGCCAGCAGTTTAGATACAACTATGAACACTGAAGCTTTCTTT
CASSLDTTMNTEAFF
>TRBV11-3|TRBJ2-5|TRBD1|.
TGTGCCAGCAGCCCGACAGGGGCAGAGACCCAGTACTTC
CASSPTGAETQYF
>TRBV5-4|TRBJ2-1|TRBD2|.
TGTGCCAGCAGCTCCGGGACTAGCGGGAGTAATGAGCAGTTCTTC
CASSSGTSGSNEQFF
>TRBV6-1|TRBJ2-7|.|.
TGTGCCAGCAGATCCCCCCTAGTCTACGAGCAGTACTTC
CASRSPLVYEQYF
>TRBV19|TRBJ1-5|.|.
TGTGCCAGTAGTGAAGGAACCAGCAATCAGCCCCAGCATTTT
CASSEGTSNQPQHF
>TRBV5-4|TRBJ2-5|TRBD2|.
TGTGCCAGCAGTCCTTCCGGGACTAGCGGGAGACCCGGTGAGACCCAGTACTTC
CASSPSGTSGRPGETQYF